One T cell receptor (beta chain) is described in this entry. The junction had 9 bases not matched to a gene; V was cut back by 8 bases and J by 4 bases. Germline CDR1 and CDR2: MNHEY and SVGEGT. The CDR3 sequence is 14 residues long. RNA was extracted with the RNeasy kit, and a quantity of 0.5 to 1 ug was reverse transcribed using random hexamers. Each CDR3 protein gets one entry after TCRdb re-called the immunoSEQ multiplex PCR reads with MiXCR. The table includes some 130,000 distinct CDR3 sequences, roughly 94% detected once. This record comes from a study of CD8 T cells in Susac syndrome. J is TRBJ1-2 and V is TRBV6-2 or TRBV6-3; TRBD1 matches 8 bases. The sequencing input was CD4+ T cells from PBMCs. The TCR comes from a human donor with multiple sclerosis. The CDR3 DNA reads as TGTGCCAGCGGGCTGGACAGGGAGATCTATGGCTACACCTTC. It encodes CASGLDREIYGYTF.